A selection of T cell receptor beta chains follows, all from one sample in a study of cytomegalovirus exposure and HLA in healthy donors. The protocol was immunoSEQ multiplex PCR, while the TCRdb copy is restricted to in-frame clones and leaves out a portion. Among about 190,000 clones, under 80% were seen once, and the ten largest hold about 4.8%. The specimen sequenced was PBMCs. These receptors originate from a man younger than 45 in good health and CMV-seropositive. Both conserved end residues are trimmed from each CDR3. A D gene is named only where the DNA matches it firmly. The size entry is marked missing in some rows and otherwise reads once, few, many or a size class.

v_call	d_call	j_call	clone_size	cdr3_aa
TRBV4-3	TRBD1	TRBJ1-3	few	ASSRDRHTSSGNTIY
TRBV9	TRBD2	TRBJ2-5	once	ASSVVGGGQETQY
TRBV18	TRBD1	TRBJ1-5	-	ASSPSQGANQPQH
TRBV19	TRBD1	TRBJ1-2	-	ASSSPGQSYYGYT
TRBV15	-	TRBJ2-5	-	ATSSQETQY
TRBV6-5	-	TRBJ1-1	-	ASSYAGGTEAF
TRBV30	-	TRBJ1-4	-	AWSTTRFNEKLF
TRBV19	TRBD1	TRBJ2-7	-	ASSTRRFPGGSYEQY
TRBV10-2	TRBD1	TRBJ1-2	-	ASSGTRTGGYYGYT
TRBV27	TRBD2	TRBJ2-1	once	ASSFLGLAVISYNEQF
TRBV12-5	-	TRBJ1-6	-	ASGLGSKGPPHSPLH
TRBV7-2	-	TRBJ2-5	-	ASSLLFGGAANTETQY
TRBV7-2	TRBD1	TRBJ1-5	-	ASSLDRGYNQPQH
TRBV5-1	-	TRBJ2-1	once	ASSFASGTGNEQF
TRBV7-2	-	-	-	ASSPRTSYEQY
TRBV5-6	-	TRBJ1-2	-	ASSRWAQRVYGYT
TRBV7-3	-	TRBJ1-1	-	ASSLGAGTEAF
TRBV7-8	TRBD1	TRBJ2-7	-	ASSVTGAEQY
TRBV11-2	-	TRBJ1-1	-	ASSLEEGPEAF
TRBV6-5	-	TRBJ2-1	-	ASRLSSANEQF
TRBV2	-	TRBJ1-5	-	ASEGDGRNQPQH
TRBV10-3	-	TRBJ2-3	few	AISERGSSTDTQY
TRBV12-5	-	TRBJ1-5	-	ASGLGRAQH
TRBV11-3	-	TRBJ2-1	-	ASSKGGTTSSEQF
TRBV12-5	TRBD2	TRBJ2-5	-	ASGLVLAGAAWETQY
TRBV9	TRBD2	TRBJ2-5	-	ASSAGLAGVEQY
TRBV7-3	-	TRBJ1-6	-	ASSLWEGLPLH
TRBV5-1	TRBD2	TRBJ2-1	few	ASSHPGEGHNEQF
TRBV7-7	-	TRBJ2-5	-	ASSSTGRRQETQY
TRBV28	-	TRBJ1-1	few	ASSFSGVNTEAF
TRBV2	TRBD1	TRBJ1-2	once	ASRQPGQGYGYT
TRBV19	TRBD1	TRBJ2-7	-	ASSIPGQGFVVYEQY
TRBV7-9	-	TRBJ2-3	few	SSSLVQETQY
TRBV6-5	TRBD1	TRBJ1-5	-	ASSFGQGQPQH
TRBV6-5	-	TRBJ2-7	-	ASSTGQLREQY
TRBV5-4	TRBD2	TRBJ2-1	-	ASSSGTSGLRGEQF
TRBV28	TRBD2	TRBJ2-4	-	ASSFPAGGRDIQY
TRBV28	-	TRBJ2-7	-	ASSIIPGEQY
TRBV7-2	-	TRBJ2-1	-	ASRAKRVSYNEQF
TRBV7-9	TRBD2	TRBJ2-3	-	ASSLGEGNTQY
TRBV28	TRBD1	TRBJ1-5	-	ASTKQGANQPQH
TRBV19	-	TRBJ2-1	-	ASSAPRGEQF
TRBV19	-	TRBJ2-2	-	ASSIGPGELF
TRBV6-1	-	TRBJ2-3	-	ASSEGSVGTQY
TRBV21-1	-	TRBJ1-1	-	ASSKVDRGNGIGTEAF
TRBV28	-	TRBJ1-3	once	ASTSPGQGGNTIY
TRBV6-6	TRBD1	TRBJ1-3	-	ASSRGQGNTIY
TRBV6-6	-	TRBJ2-5	-	ASSPRAEEETQY
TRBV11-2	-	TRBJ2-5	few	ASSPIRGQETQY
TRBV6-5	-	TRBJ2-7	-	ASSPSRNGNYEQY
TRBV4-1	-	TRBJ2-3	-	ASSQDLGRASQNTQY
TRBV2	-	TRBJ1-5	-	ASSVRRGSNQPQH